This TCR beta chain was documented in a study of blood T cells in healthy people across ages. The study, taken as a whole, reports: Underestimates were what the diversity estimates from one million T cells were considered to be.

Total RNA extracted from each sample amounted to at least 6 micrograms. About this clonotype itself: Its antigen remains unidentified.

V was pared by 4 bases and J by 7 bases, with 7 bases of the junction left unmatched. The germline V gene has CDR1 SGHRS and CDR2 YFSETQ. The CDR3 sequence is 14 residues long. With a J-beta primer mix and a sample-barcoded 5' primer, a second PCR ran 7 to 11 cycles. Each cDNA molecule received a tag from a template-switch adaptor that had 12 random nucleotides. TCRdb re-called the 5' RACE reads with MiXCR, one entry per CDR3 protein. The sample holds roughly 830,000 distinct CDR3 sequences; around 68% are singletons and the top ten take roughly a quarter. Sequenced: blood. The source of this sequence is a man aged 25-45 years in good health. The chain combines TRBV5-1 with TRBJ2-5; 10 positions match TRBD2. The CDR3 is CASSQTSGAGTQYF. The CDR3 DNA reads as TGCGCCAGCAGCCAAACTAGCGGGGCAGGGACCCAGTACTTC.